This TCR beta chain was profiled in a study of control samples from healthy donors and cancer patients. Sequencing used immunoSEQ multiplex PCR; TCRdb keeps in-frame clones, though not all of them. The sample shows 60,000 to 75,000 clones, approximately 86% of them seen only once. The CDR3 loop spans 14 amino acids. Germline V gives CDR1 MNHNS, CDR2 SASEGT. V was shortened by 1 base and J by 5 bases, with 9 bases between the two germline ends. The chain combines TRBV6-1 with TRBJ1-5, with a weak D call TRBD1 (6 bases). This receptor was identified in a man in his sixties in good health. Sequencing was performed on blood. The CDR3 DNA reads as TGTGCCAGCAGTGAAGGGGGGGGCTATCAGCCCCAGCATTTT. Amino acid sequence: CASSEGGGYQPQHF.